This is a list of T cell receptor beta chains from one sample in a study of blood T cells in healthy people across ages. MiXCR, applied by TCRdb to the 5' RACE reads, yields one record per CDR3 protein. The sample has about 830,000 distinct CDR3 sequences; approximately 59% are singletons. Sequenced sample: blood. These receptor sequences come from a man between 25 and 39 years old in good health. Both conserved end residues are trimmed from each CDR3. Fields, in order: V gene, J gene, CDR3 protein.

TRBV15,.,ATSESGGAPYEQY
TRBV20-1,TRBJ2-5,SATDRAQY
TRBV5-1,TRBJ2-7,ASSLGPGAGYEQY
TRBV29-1,TRBJ1-1,SVVTANLNTEAF
TRBV20-1,TRBJ2-3,SARGAGGQVDTQY
TRBV5-6,TRBJ1-4,ASSSGRKLF
TRBV11-2,TRBJ2-1,ASSFQGYINEQF
TRBV5-1,TRBJ2-7,ASSTGDRGYEQY
TRBV29-1,TRBJ2-7,SVPGQEDYEQY
TRBV7-2,TRBJ2-7,ASSLDPGSGYEQY
TRBV3-1,.,ASSHLSWTYDEQY
TRBV6-1,TRBJ2-1,ASLGTGSSYNEQF
TRBV28,TRBJ2-1,ASRSPSSYNEQF
TRBV27,.,ASSLGGGTVKTQY
TRBV3-1,TRBJ1-6,ASRGTGTNNSPLH
TRBV7-8,TRBJ2-7,ASSLGGTSSYEQY
TRBV4-3,TRBJ1-1,ASSHTGSTEAF
TRBV20-1,TRBJ2-2,SLGGGNTGELF
TRBV7-8,TRBJ2-6,ASSSPNRADGANVLT
TRBV27,.,ASSLSGQAGEQY
TRBV6-5,TRBJ1-4,ASSYLVRASEKLF
TRBV11-2,TRBJ2-3,ASSLDPAFTDTQY
TRBV9,TRBJ2-2,ASSVTRGGGELF
TRBV12-3/TRBV12-4,TRBJ1-4,ASSFGSRVGEKLF
TRBV7-2,TRBJ1-5,ASSWFENQPQH
TRBV10-3,TRBJ2-7,AISDLPPITGEIRYEQY
TRBV7-9,TRBJ2-3,ASSPTVDRRTDTQY
TRBV7-9,.,ASNLSIDEQY
TRBV7-2,TRBJ2-1,ASSTTYWVPSGGNNEQF
TRBV14,TRBJ2-5,ASSQAAGGEQY
TRBV27,TRBJ2-7,ASSFRGAGYEQY
TRBV6-4,TRBJ2-1,ASSGEAGSYNEQF
TRBV29-1,.,SVEAAGAIETQY
TRBV29-1,TRBJ2-7,SVEEPRGEQY
TRBV12-3/TRBV12-4,TRBJ2-7,ASSLPDRVAYEQY
TRBV4-3,TRBJ2-2,ASKPRGSGELF
TRBV6-1,.,ASSEFGTSGYNEQY
TRBV7-6,TRBJ2-1,ASSRFPGLAGDSGNEQF
TRBV3-1,TRBJ1-1,ASNSIFRGQGNTEAF
TRBV20-1,TRBJ1-4,SAGRQGEKLF
TRBV9,TRBJ1-1,ASSASITPTEAF
TRBV9,TRBJ2-1,ASSGDTPIRYNEQF
TRBV6-1,TRBJ1-6,ASQRRDANSPLH
TRBV3-1,TRBJ2-7,ASSQGPSLDEQY
TRBV12-3/TRBV12-4,TRBJ2-3,ASSLLAGGRGTQY
TRBV10-3,TRBJ2-7,AISESLDRGDHEQY
TRBV15,TRBJ2-3,ATSSRLAGISDTQY
TRBV5-1,.,ASSLGTGSQHEQY
TRBV29-1,TRBJ2-5,SAEQETQY
TRBV24-1,TRBJ2-1,ATSDPKQGLGDDEQF
TRBV7-2,TRBJ2-1,ASSPTMTGLDEQF
TRBV10-3,TRBJ2-7,ASKGTLYEQY
TRBV6-1,TRBJ2-2,ASSEQSGFTGELF
TRBV4-3,TRBJ2-1,ASSQALTQLAGKDEQF